Detailed here is one T cell receptor (beta chain). The antigen is unknown. The sample comes from a study of STAT5B mutations in CD4+ large granular lymphocyte leukemia. Background on the study: Among healthy donors, a particular HLA allele went with more CDR3 'QG' motifs. Study findings and constraints: No patients shared main leukemic clonotypes, though roughly 25% appeared at low frequency elsewhere.

Study processing details: A productive frequency of 2.59 x 10-5 was the lowest detectable. Sequenced by immunoSEQ multiplex PCR; TCRdb stores in-frame clones only, minus some. V and J calls and clone size are given by that table; D and trimming were obtained from the DNA. The sample carries tens of thousands of clones, roughly 85% recorded once. The sample consisted of CD4+ T cells from blood buffy coats. This receptor was identified in a human donor in good health.

For the CDR3, the DNA is TGTGCCAGCAGCTTAGAGCGGGGACTAGCGGGAGGACTAAGCTCCTACGAGCAGTACTTC. This sequence encodes CASSLERGLAGGLSSYEQYF. The chain is built from TRBV11-3 and TRBJ2-7; 15 nucleotides match TRBD2. From germline, CDR1 is SGHNT and CDR2 YENEEA. This CDR3 contains 20 residues. The ends lost 0 bases at V and 0 bases at J; junction bases unmatched: 9.